This T cell receptor beta chain stems from a study of T-cell memory formation after mild COVID-19. Study information: Most TCR clusters belonged to a single donor. General study points: CD4/CD8 balance held among clones contracting day 15 to 85, and later expanders leaned CD4+. The finding that pre-infection memory included some responding clones suggested that cross-reactive memory joined.

A remark on this clonotype: Its target is not known. Its ends do not fully match the called genes, so a read error is possible.

TCRdb processed the 5' RACE reads anew with MiXCR; each CDR3 protein has one entry. Counted here are around 200,000 distinct CDR3 sequences, approximately 16% occurring once; the ten biggest clones make up approximately 2.2%. The length of the CDR3 is 17 residues. Germline CDR1 is SGHRS and CDR2 is YFSETQ. Sequencing used PBMCs or a T cell subset sorted from them (not recorded which). The clonotype was recovered from an adult woman who had mild COVID-19 (a few samples of this study predate the infection). Cell type and time point are not known. The V gene is TRBV5-1, the J gene TRBJ2-2, with 7 bases that match TRBD1. CDR3 DNA sequence: TGCGCCAGCAGATTTTTCGCCGGGACAGCGAACCCCGGGGAGCTGTTTTTT. Translated: CASRFFAGTANPGELFF.